This section outlines one T cell receptor (beta chain) sequence together with its context. These data belong to a study of shared clonotypes between healthy human individuals. The repertoire was sequenced with immunoSEQ multiplex PCR; TCRdb's copy has only in-frame clones and lacks some. This sample has some 660,000 clones, with around 73% found just once. Germline CDR1 and CDR2: LGHNA and YNFKEQ. With 1 base clipped from V and 6 bases from J, the junction kept 11 bases outside the gene matches. CDR3 length: 17 residues. The rearrangement uses TRBV4-2 and TRBJ2-3, with 9 nucleotides matching TRBD2. The sequenced sample consisted of memory CD4+ T cells sorted from blood. Stated subset: CD45RA-negative fraction. This sequence originates from a woman aged 25 to 39 in good health. The CDR3 bases are TGTGCCAGCAGCCAAGGAAATAGCGGGAGTATCTGGGATACGCAGTATTTT. Its translation is CASSQGNSGSIWDTQYF.